Listed below are T cell receptor beta chains from one sample, sequenced in a study of CD8 T cells in Susac syndrome. TCRdb re-analysed the immunoSEQ multiplex PCR reads in MiXCR, keeping a single row per CDR3 protein. This table holds 150,000 or so distinct CDR3 sequences, roughly 94% found once. Sequenced sample: CD4+ T cells from PBMCs. The receptors shown here come from a human donor with Susac syndrome. CDR3s include the opening cysteine and the closing phenylalanine or tryptophan. The D gene is left open where the match is weak. Clone size is shown for a subset of rows, as once, few, many or a class of expanded clone.

CDR3: CASSPGRVEGNEQFF
DNA: TGTGCCAGCAGCCCGGGGAGGGTCGAGGGCAATGAGCAGTTCTTC
D: TRBD2
size: .
J: TRBJ2-1
V: TRBV7-9

CDR3: CASRFAGTDTQYF
DNA: TGTGCCAGTAGATTTGCGGGCACAGATACGCAGTATTTT
D: .
size: once
J: TRBJ2-3
V: TRBV19

CDR3: CASSLPRLAGTTDTQYF
DNA: TGCGCCAGCAGCCTCCCTCGACTAGCGGGGACCACAGATACGCAGTATTTT
D: TRBD2
size: .
J: TRBJ2-3
V: TRBV5-1

CDR3: CASSVLRDSATDTQYF
DNA: TGTGCCAGCAGCGTTCTCCGGGACAGCGCCACAGATACGCAGTATTTT
D: TRBD1
size: .
J: TRBJ2-3
V: TRBV9

CDR3: CASSQDARETQYF
DNA: TGCGCCAGCAGCCAAGATGCCCGGGAGACCCAGTACTTC
D: .
size: .
J: TRBJ2-5
V: TRBV4-1

CDR3: CASRPSQETQYF
DNA: TGTGCCAGCAGACCATCTCAAGAGACCCAGTACTTC
D: .
size: .
J: TRBJ2-5
V: TRBV2

CDR3: CASSQDHGADTGELFF
DNA: TGCGCCAGCAGCCAAGATCACGGGGCGGACACCGGGGAGCTGTTTTTT
D: .
size: .
J: TRBJ2-2
V: TRBV4-1

CDR3: CASRPTGSQNIQYF
DNA: TGTGCCAGCAGACCTACAGGGTCCCAAAACATTCAGTACTTC
D: .
size: .
J: TRBJ2-4
V: TRBV28

CDR3: CASSQLSSGSLHEQFF
DNA: TGTGCCAGCAGCCAGCTATCTAGCGGGAGTCTCCATGAGCAGTTCTTC
D: TRBD2
size: .
J: TRBJ2-1
V: TRBV14

CDR3: CASSGTAPFGYTF
DNA: TGTGCCAGTAGCGGGACAGCTCCATTTGGCTACACCTTC
D: TRBD1
size: .
J: TRBJ1-2
V: TRBV19

CDR3: CASRPTGGRETQYF
DNA: TGTGCCAGCAGGCCAACAGGGGGTCGGGAGACCCAGTACTTC
D: TRBD1
size: .
J: TRBJ2-5
V: TRBV12-3/TRBV12-4

CDR3: CATSPRAGDTQYF
DNA: TGTGCCACCAGCCCCCGTGCTGGAGATACGCAGTATTTT
D: .
size: .
J: TRBJ2-3
V: TRBV15

CDR3: CSASRDRGTDTQYF
DNA: TGCAGTGCTAGTAGGGACAGGGGCACAGATACGCAGTATTTT
D: TRBD1
size: few
J: TRBJ2-3
V: TRBV20-1

CDR3: CASSSPSYRSGTTYNEQFF
DNA: TGTGCCAGCAGCTCCCCATCATACCGGAGCGGGACGACTTACAATGAGCAGTTCTTC
D: TRBD2
size: .
J: TRBJ2-1
V: TRBV7-9

CDR3: CASFETGNGYTF
DNA: TGTGCCAGCTTTGAGACGGGAAATGGCTACACCTTC
D: .
size: once
J: TRBJ1-2
V: TRBV3-1

CDR3: CSAKTGGYYGYTF
DNA: TGCAGTGCTAAAACGGGGGGGTACTATGGCTACACCTTC
D: .
size: .
J: TRBJ1-2
V: TRBV20-1

CDR3: CASSDSAGGVETQYF
DNA: TGTGCCAGCAGTGACTCTGCGGGAGGCGTGGAGACCCAGTACTTC
D: TRBD2
size: .
J: TRBJ2-5
V: TRBV6-4